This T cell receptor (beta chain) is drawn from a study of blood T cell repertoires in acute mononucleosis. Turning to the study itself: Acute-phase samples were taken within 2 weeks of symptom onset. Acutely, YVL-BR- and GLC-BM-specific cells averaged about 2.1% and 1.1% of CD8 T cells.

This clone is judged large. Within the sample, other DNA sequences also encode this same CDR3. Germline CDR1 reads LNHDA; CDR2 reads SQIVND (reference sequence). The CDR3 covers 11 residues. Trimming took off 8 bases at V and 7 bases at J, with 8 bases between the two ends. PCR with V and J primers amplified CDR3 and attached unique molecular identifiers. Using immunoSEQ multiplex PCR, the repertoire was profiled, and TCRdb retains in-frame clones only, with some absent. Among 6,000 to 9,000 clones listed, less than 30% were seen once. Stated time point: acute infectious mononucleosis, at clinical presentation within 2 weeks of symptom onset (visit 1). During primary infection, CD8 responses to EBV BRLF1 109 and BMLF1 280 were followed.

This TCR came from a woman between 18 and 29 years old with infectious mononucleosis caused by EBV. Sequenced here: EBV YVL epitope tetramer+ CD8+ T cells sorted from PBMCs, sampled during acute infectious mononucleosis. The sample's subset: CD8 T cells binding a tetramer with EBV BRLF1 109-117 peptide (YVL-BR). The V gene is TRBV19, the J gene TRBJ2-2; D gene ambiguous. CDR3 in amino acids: CASLYLGELFF. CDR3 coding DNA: TGTGCCAGTTTATATCTCGGGGAGCTGTTTTTT.